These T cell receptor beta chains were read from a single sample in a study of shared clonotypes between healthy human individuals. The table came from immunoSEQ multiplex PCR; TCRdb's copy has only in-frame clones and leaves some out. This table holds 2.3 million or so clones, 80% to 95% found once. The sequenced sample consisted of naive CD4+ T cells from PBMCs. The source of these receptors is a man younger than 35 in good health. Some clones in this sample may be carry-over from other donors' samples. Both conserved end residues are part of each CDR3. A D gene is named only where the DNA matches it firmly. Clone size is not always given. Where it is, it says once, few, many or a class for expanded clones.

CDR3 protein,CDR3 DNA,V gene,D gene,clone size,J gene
CASSLWGISNQPQHF,TGCGCCAGCAGCTTGTGGGGGATCAGCAATCAGCCCCAGCATTTT,TRBV5-1,.,.,TRBJ1-5
CASSRPPGTTPDTQYF,TGTGCCAGCAGCCGCCCGCCGGGGACCACTCCAGATACGCAGTATTTT,TRBV7-9,.,.,TRBJ2-3
CASSLVSGTGYGYTF,TGTGCCAGCAGCTTAGTCTCTGGGACAGGCTATGGCTACACCTTC,TRBV7-3,TRBD1,.,TRBJ1-2
CASSSLGPSSYNEQFF,TGTGCCAGCAGCTCACTGGGGCCCAGCTCCTACAATGAGCAGTTCTTC,TRBV11-3,.,.,TRBJ2-1
CAWSGGRETYYEQYF,TGTGCCTGGAGTGGCGGGAGAGAAACCTACTACGAGCAGTACTTC,TRBV30,TRBD2,.,TRBJ2-7
CATSSSRAQYF,TGTGCCACCAGCAGTTCGAGAGCCCAGTACTTC,TRBV15,.,.,TRBJ2-4
CSVSTDTQYF,TGCAGCGTGAGCACAGATACGCAGTATTTT,TRBV29-1,.,.,TRBJ2-3
CASSDGGTPFTDTQYF,TGTGCCAGCAGTGACGGGGGGACCCCTTTCACAGATACGCAGTATTTT,TRBV2,TRBD2,.,TRBJ2-3
CASSFLIRETQYF,TGTGCCAGCAGCTTTTTGATTCGGGAGACCCAGTACTTC,TRBV7-2,.,once,TRBJ2-5
CAWSPERVGYTF,TGTGCCTGGAGTCCAGAGAGGGTTGGCTACACCTTC,TRBV30,.,few,TRBJ1-2
CASSLEYQHKGNEQFF,TGTGCCAGCAGCTTAGAATACCAGCATAAGGGAAATGAGCAGTTCTTC,TRBV7-9,.,.,TRBJ2-1
CASSLEGGLSYEQYF,TGTGCCAGCAGCTTAGAGGGGGGACTATCCTACGAGCAGTACTTC,TRBV7-2,.,.,TRBJ2-7
CASSGAGRGDGYTF,TGTGCCAGCAGTGGGGCGGGGCGCGGGGATGGCTACACCTTC,TRBV9,.,.,TRBJ1-2
CASSRTASAKNIQYF,TGTGCCAGCAGCCGGACAGCCTCGGCCAAAAACATTCAGTACTTC,TRBV28,.,.,TRBJ2-4
CASSVGRDLWNEQFF,TGTGCCAGCAGCGTAGGCCGGGACCTTTGGAATGAGCAGTTCTTC,TRBV7-9,.,once,TRBJ2-1
CASSLVHAGGYYEQYF,TGTGCCAGCAGCTTGGTTCACGCAGGGGGGTATTACGAGCAGTACTTC,TRBV5-6,.,.,TRBJ2-7
CASSEELGRSNYGYTF,TGTGCCAGCAGTGAGGAGTTAGGACGGAGTAACTATGGCTACACCTTC,TRBV6-1,.,few,TRBJ1-2
CASSLRTGGIMNTEAFF,TGCGCCAGCAGCTTAAGGACAGGGGGGATTATGAACACTGAAGCTTTCTTT,TRBV5-1,TRBD1,.,TRBJ1-1
CAWSVLHRDRANYGYTF,TGTGCCTGGAGTGTACTTCATAGAGACAGGGCTAACTATGGCTACACCTTC,TRBV30,TRBD1,.,TRBJ1-2
CASSPLGQGADYGYTF,TGTGCCAGCTCACCCCTGGGACAGGGGGCTGACTATGGCTACACCTTC,TRBV18,TRBD1,.,TRBJ1-2
CASSKGQGSYEQYF,TGTGCCAGCAGCAAGGGACAGGGATCCTACGAGCAGTACTTC,TRBV5-4,TRBD1,.,TRBJ2-7
CASSYPQGSGRARQFF,TGTGCCAGCAGTTACCCGCAGGGTAGCGGGAGGGCCAGGCAGTTCTTC,TRBV6-5,TRBD2,.,TRBJ2-1
CASSQDPQLVAYNEQFF,TGTGCCAGCAGCCAAGATCCACAACTAGTAGCCTACAATGAGCAGTTCTTC,TRBV4-2,.,once,TRBJ2-1
CASSLGALKETQYF,TGCGCCAGCAGCTTGGGGGCATTGAAAGAGACCCAGTACTTC,TRBV5-1,.,.,TRBJ2-5